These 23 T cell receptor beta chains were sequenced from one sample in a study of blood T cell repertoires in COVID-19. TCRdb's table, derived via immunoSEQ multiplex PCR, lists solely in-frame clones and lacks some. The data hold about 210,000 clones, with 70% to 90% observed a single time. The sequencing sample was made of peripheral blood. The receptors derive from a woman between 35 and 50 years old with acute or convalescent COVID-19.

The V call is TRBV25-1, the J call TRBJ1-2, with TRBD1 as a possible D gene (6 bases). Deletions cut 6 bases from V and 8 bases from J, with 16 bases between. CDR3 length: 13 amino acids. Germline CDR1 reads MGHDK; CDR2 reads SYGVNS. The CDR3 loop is CASSTSRGIGYTF. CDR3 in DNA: TGTGCCAGCAGCACCTCAAGGGGGATCGGCTACACCTTC.

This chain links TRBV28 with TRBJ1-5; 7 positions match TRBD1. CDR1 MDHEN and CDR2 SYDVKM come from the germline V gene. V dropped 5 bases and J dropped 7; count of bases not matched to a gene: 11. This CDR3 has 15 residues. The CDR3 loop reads CASSQKTGFRQPQHF. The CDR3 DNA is TGTGCCAGCAGTCAAAAGACAGGGTTCAGACAGCCCCAGCATTTT.

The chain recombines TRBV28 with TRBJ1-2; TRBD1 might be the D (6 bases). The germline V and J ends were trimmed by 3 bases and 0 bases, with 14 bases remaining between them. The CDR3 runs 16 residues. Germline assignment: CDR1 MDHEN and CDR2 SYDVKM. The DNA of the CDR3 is TGTGCCAGCAGTTTTCCCCTACAGGGCCCTAACTATGGCTACACCTTC. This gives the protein CASSFPLQGPNYGYTF.

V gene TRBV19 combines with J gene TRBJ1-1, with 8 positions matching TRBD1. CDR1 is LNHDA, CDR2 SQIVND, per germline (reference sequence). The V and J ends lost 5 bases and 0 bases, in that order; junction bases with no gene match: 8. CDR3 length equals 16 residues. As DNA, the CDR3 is TGTGCCAGTAGTGACGGACAGGGCACAATGAACACTGAAGCTTTCTTT. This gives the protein CASSDGQGTMNTEAFF.

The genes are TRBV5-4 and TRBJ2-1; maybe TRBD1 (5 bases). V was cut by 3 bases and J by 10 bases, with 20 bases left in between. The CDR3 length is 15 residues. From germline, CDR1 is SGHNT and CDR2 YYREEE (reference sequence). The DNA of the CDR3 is TGTGCCAGCAGCTACGACAGACAGAGTCTCGGGGAGCAGTTCTTC. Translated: CASSYDRQSLGEQFF. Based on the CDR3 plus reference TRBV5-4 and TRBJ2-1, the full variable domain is ETGVTQSPTHLIKTRGQQVTLRCSSQSGHNTVSWYQQALGQGPQFIFQYYREEENGRGNFPPRFSGLQFPNYSSELNVNALELDDSALYLCASSYDRQSLGEQFFGPGTRLTVL.

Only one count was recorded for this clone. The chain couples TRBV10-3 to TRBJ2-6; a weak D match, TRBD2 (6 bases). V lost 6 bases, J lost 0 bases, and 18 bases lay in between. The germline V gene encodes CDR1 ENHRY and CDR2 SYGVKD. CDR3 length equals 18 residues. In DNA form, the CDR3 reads TGTGCCATCAGGGGGACTCAAGGTCTAAGCTCTGGGGCCAACGTCCTGACTTTC. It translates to CAIRGTQGLSSGANVLTF.

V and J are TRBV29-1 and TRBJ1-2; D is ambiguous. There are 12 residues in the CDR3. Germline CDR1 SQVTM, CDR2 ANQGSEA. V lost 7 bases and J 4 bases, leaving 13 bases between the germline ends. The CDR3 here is CSALEGPYGYTF. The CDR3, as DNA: TGCAGCGCCCTGGAGGGCCCCTATGGCTACACCTTC.

The CDR3 nucleotides are TGTGCCAGCAGCTTTCTGGGGGGGAGCAGCTCCTACGAGCAGTACGTC. Protein: CASSFLGGSSSYEQYV. This sequence joins TRBV11-2 and TRBJ2-7; 7 bases are shared with TRBD2. CDR1 SGHAT and CDR2 FQNNGV come from the germline V gene. CDR3 size: 16 residues. Trimming took 3 bases from V and 0 from J; bases not matched to a gene: 8.

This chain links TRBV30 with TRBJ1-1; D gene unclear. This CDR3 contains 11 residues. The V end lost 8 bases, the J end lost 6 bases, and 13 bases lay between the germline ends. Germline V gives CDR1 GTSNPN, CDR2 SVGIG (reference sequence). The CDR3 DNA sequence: TGTGCCGTACAGACCAGGCCTGAAGCTTTCTTT. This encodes CAVQTRPEAFF.

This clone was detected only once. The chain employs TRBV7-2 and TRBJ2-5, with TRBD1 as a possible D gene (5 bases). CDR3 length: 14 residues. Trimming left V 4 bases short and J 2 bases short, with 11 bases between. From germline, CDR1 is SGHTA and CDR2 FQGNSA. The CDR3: CASSYQQGQETQYF. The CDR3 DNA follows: TGTGCCAGCAGCTACCAGCAGGGTCAAGAGACCCAGTACTTC.

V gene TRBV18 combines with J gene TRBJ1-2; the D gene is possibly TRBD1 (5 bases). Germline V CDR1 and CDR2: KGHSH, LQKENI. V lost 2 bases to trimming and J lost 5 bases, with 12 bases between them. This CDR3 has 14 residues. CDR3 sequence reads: CASSPGREEYGYTF. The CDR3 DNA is TGTGCCAGCTCACCAGGCAGGGAGGAATATGGCTACACCTTC.

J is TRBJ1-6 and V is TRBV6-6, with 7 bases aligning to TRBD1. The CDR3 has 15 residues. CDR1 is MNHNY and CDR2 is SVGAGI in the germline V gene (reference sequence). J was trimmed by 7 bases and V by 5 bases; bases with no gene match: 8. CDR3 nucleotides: TGTGCCAGCAGTAAAGATAGGGACAGAAATTCACCCCTCCACTTT. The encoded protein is CASSKDRDRNSPLHF.

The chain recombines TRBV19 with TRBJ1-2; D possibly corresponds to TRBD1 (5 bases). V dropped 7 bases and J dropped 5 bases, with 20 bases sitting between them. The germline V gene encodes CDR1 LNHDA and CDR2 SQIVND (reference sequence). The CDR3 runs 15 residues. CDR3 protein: CASTASPRQNYGYTF. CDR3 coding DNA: TGTGCCAGTACCGCCTCGCCGCGACAGAATTATGGCTACACCTTC.

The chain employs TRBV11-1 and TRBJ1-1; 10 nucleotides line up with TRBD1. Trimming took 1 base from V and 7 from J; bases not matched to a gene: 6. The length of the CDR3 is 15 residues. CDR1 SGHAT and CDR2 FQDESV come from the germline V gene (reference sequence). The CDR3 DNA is TGTGCCAGCAGCTTAGAACCGGGACAGGGGCTTGAAGCTTTCTTT. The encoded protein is CASSLEPGQGLEAFF.

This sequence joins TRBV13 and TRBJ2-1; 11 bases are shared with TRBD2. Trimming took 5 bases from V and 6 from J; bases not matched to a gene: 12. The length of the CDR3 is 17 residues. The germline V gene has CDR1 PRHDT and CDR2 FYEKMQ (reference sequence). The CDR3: CASSPLLAGEDSNEQFF. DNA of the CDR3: TGTGCCAGCAGCCCCTTACTAGCGGGGGAGGATTCCAATGAGCAGTTCTTC.

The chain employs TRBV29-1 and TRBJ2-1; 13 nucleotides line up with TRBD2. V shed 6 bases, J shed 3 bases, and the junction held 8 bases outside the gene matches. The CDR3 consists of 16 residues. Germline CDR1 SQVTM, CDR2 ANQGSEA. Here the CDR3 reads CSVARTSGGLYNEQFF. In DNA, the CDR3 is TGCAGCGTAGCCCGGACTAGCGGGGGACTCTACAATGAGCAGTTCTTC.

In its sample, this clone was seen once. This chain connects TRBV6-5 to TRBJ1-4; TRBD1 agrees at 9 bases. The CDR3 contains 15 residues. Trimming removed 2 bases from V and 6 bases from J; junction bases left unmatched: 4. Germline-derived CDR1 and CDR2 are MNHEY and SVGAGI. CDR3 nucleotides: TGTGCCAGCAGTTACGTTACAGGGGGCGATGAAAAACTGTTTTTT. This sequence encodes CASSYVTGGDEKLFF.

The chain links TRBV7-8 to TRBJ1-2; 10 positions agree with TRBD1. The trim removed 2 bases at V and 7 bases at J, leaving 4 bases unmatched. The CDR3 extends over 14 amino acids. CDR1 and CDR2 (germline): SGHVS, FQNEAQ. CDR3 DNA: TGTGCCAGCAGCTTACTTAGGACAGGGGGTGGCTACACCTTC. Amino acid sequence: CASSLLRTGGGYTF.

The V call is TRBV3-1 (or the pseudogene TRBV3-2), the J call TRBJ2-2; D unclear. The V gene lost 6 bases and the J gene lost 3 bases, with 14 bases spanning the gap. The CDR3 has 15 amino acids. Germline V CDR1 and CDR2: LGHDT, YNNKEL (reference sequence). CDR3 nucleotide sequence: TGTGCCAGCAGTCCCCGAGACTGGGACACCGGGGAGCTGTTTTTT. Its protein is CASSPRDWDTGELFF.

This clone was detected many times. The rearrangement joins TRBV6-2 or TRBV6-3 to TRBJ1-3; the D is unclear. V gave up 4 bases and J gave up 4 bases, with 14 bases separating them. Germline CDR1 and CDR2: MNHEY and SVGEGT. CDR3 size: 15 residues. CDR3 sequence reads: CASSFSESPGNTIYF. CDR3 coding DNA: TGTGCCAGCAGTTTTTCGGAGAGTCCCGGAAACACCATATATTTT.

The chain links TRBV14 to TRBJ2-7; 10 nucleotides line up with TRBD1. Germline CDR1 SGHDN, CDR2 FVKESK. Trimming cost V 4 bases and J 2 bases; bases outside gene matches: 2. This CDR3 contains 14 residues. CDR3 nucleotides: TGTGCCAGCAGCCTGGGACAGGGGACCTACGAGCAGTACGTC. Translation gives CASSLGQGTYEQYV.

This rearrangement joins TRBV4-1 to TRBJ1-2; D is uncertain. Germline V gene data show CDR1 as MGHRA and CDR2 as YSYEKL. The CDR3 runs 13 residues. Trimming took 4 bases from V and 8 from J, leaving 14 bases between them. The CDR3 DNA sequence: TGCGCCAGCAGCCCTTATCCCGATGGCGGCTACACCTTC. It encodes CASSPYPDGGYTF.

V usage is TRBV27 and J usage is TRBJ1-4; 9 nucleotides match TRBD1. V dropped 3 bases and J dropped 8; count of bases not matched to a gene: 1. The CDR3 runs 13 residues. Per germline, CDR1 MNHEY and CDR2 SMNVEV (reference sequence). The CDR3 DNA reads TGTGCCAGCAGTTTGACAGGGGGAGAAAAACTGTTTTTT. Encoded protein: CASSLTGGEKLFF.